This passage covers 10 T cell receptor beta chains from one sample sequenced in a study of Tregs in tolerant kidney transplant recipients. Clones were sequenced by immunoSEQ multiplex PCR, and TCRdb holds only the in-frame ones, with some missing. The profile covers under 85,000 clones, with approximately 88% appearing a single time and about 0.36% taken by the ten largest. The sequenced sample was CD4+ T cells from blood, obtained before the transplant. These receptors were taken from a human donor who received a combined kidney and bone marrow transplant.

This clone was seen only once. The rearrangement links TRBV18 to TRBJ1-1, with 9 bases matching TRBD1. Germline CDR1 KGHSH, CDR2 LQKENI. This CDR3 has 13 amino acids. J was trimmed by 8 bases and V by 4 bases; bases with no gene match: 5. The CDR3 is CASSLTGGQEAFF. The CDR3 nucleotides are TGTGCCAGCTCACTAACAGGGGGCCAGGAAGCTTTCTTT.

This chain joins TRBV9 and TRBJ2-2; 10 positions agree with TRBD2. Germline V gene lookup returns CDR1 SGDLS and CDR2 YYNGEE. Trimming at V came to 2 bases and at J to 3 bases, leaving 4 bases not matched to a gene. The CDR3 is made up of 16 amino acids. CDR3 nucleotide sequence: TGTGCCAGCAGCGTCGGGACTAGCGCGGACACCGGGGAGCTGTTTTTT. This codes for CASSVGTSADTGELFF. The variable domain in full, with the rest retrieved from reference TRBV9 and TRBJ2-2, is DSGVTQTPKHLITATGQRVTLRCSPRSGDLSVYWYQQSLDQGLQFLIQYYNGEERAKGNILERFSAQQFPDLHSELNLSSLELGDSALYFCASSVGTSADTGELFFGEGSRLTVL.

V usage is TRBV5-1 and J usage is TRBJ1-1, with D unclear. This CDR3 region has 14 residues. The ends were cut back, 0 bases at V and 1 base at J, with 7 bases in the middle. CDR1 SGHRS and CDR2 YFSETQ come from the germline V gene. The CDR3 loop is CASSLGAPNTEAFF. In nucleotides, the CDR3 is TGCGCCAGCAGCTTGGGGGCGCCGAACACTGAAGCTTTCTTT.

Here the CDR3 reads CASSPSGISGANVLTF. Here the CDR3 DNA reads TGTGCCAGCAGTCCCTCCGGGATCTCTGGGGCCAACGTCCTGACTTTC. The chain carries TRBV28 and TRBJ2-6, with D possibly matching TRBD2 (5 bases). The CDR3 extends over 16 amino acids. Deletions cut 5 bases from V and 0 bases from J, with 11 bases between. CDR1 is MDHEN, CDR2 SYDVKM, per germline.

The chain carries TRBV4-1 and TRBJ2-3; D not resolved. Per germline, CDR1 MGHRA and CDR2 YSYEKL. The V and J ends lost 4 bases and 5 bases respectively, with 16 bases between them. The CDR3 runs 15 residues. CDR3 in amino acids: CASSRREAGRDTQYF. The CDR3 nucleotides are TGCGCCAGCAGCCGTCGCGAGGCCGGCCGAGATACGCAGTATTTT.

The chain couples TRBV9 to TRBJ1-2, with D unresolved. Germline CDR1 is SGDLS and CDR2 is YYNGEE. The CDR3 consists of 13 residues. V was shortened by 2 bases and J by 0 bases, with 5 bases between the two germline ends. The CDR3 DNA follows: TGTGCCAGCAGCGTGCGGCCTAACTATGGCTACACCTTC. It translates to CASSVRPNYGYTF.

This clone was found a few times. V gene TRBV4-2 combines with J gene TRBJ1-1; TRBD1 agrees at 8 bases. V gave up 0 bases and J gave up 3 bases; unmatched junction bases: 9. The CDR3 has 17 residues. Germline CDR1 and CDR2: LGHNA and YNFKEQ. The CDR3 DNA reads TGTGCCAGCAGCCAAGATCCGTGGACAGGGAAGGACACTGAAGCTTTCTTT. Translated, it gives CASSQDPWTGKDTEAFF.

In its sample, this clone was seen once. DNA for the CDR3: TGTGCCAGCAGCTTAGAACAGGGGGACGAGCAGTACTTC. Amino acids: CASSLEQGDEQYF. The rearrangement joins TRBV11-3 to TRBJ2-7, with 8 bases that match TRBD1. The CDR3 contains 13 residues. Trimming took 0 bases from V and 5 from J; bases not matched to a gene: 0. Looked up from germline, CDR1 is SGHNT and CDR2 is YENEEA.

The rearrangement joins TRBV13 to TRBJ1-4, with unresolved D. The CDR3 sequence is 16 residues long. Germline V gives CDR1 PRHDT, CDR2 FYEKMQ (reference sequence). The ends were cut back, 5 bases at V and 6 bases at J, with 19 bases in the middle. The CDR3 loop is CASSTYPMNRYEKLFF. CDR3 DNA: TGTGCCAGCAGCACATATCCCATGAACCGTTATGAAAAACTGTTTTTT.

The chain recombines TRBV9 with TRBJ1-4; the D is unclear. V was trimmed by 0 bases and J by 7 bases, leaving 16 bases between them. The V gene's germline CDR1 is SGDLS and CDR2 YYNGEE. The CDR3 is 16 amino acids. CDR3 in amino acids: CASSVAPRLEREKLFF. The CDR3 DNA reads as TGTGCCAGCAGCGTAGCTCCACGGTTAGAACGTGAAAAACTGTTTTTT.